A selection of T cell receptor beta chains follows, all from one sample in a study of CXCR3-negative and CXCR3-positive naive CD8 T cells. From its re-call of the 5' RACE reads, TCRdb lists each CDR3 protein once, without DNA. The sample has some 140,000 distinct CDR3 sequences. The sequenced sample consisted of naive CXCR3+ CD8+ T cells from blood. These receptors were collected from a human donor in good health. Some clones in this sample may be carry-over from other donors' samples. The CDR3 runs from the conserved cysteine through the conserved F or W. The order of the fields is V gene, CDR3 length, J gene, CDR3 protein.

v_call: TRBV12-3/TRBV12-4
cdr3_length: 15
j_call: TRBJ2-7
cdr3_aa: CASGLPNRGSYEQYF

v_call: TRBV28
cdr3_length: 14
j_call: TRBJ2-1
cdr3_aa: CASSLTSPGFEQFF

v_call: TRBV7-9
cdr3_length: 14
j_call: TRBJ2-5
cdr3_aa: CASSYTQGRETQYF

v_call: TRBV28
cdr3_length: 14
j_call: TRBJ1-6
cdr3_aa: CASSLGQEDSPLHF

v_call: TRBV11-1
cdr3_length: 15
j_call: TRBJ1-1
cdr3_aa: CASSLLGGMWTEAFF

v_call: TRBV4-1
cdr3_length: 15
j_call: TRBJ1-5
cdr3_aa: CASSQVGGAVQPQHF

v_call: TRBV20-1
cdr3_length: 15
j_call: TRBJ2-5
cdr3_aa: CSARSKQAVWETQYF

v_call: TRBV21-1
cdr3_length: 15
j_call: TRBJ1-5
cdr3_aa: CASSPQRIGNQPQHF

v_call: TRBV7-9
cdr3_length: 15
j_call: TRBJ1-4
cdr3_aa: CASSPSPQGDEKLFF

v_call: TRBV27
cdr3_length: 11
j_call: TRBJ2-7
cdr3_aa: CASSNTGMPYF

v_call: TRBV12-3/TRBV12-4
cdr3_length: 17
j_call: TRBJ2-1
cdr3_aa: CASSGDYLRALQDEQFF

v_call: TRBV7-9
cdr3_length: 14
j_call: TRBJ2-1
cdr3_aa: CASSHRERYNEQFF

v_call: TRBV4-1
cdr3_length: 17
j_call: TRBJ2-7
cdr3_aa: CASSQETSGGAGYEQYF

v_call: TRBV20-1
cdr3_length: 16
j_call: TRBJ1-1
cdr3_aa: CSARDLWEGASTEAFF

v_call: TRBV20-1
cdr3_length: 15
j_call: TRBJ1-6
cdr3_aa: CSAREGGMDGSPLHF

v_call: TRBV10-2
cdr3_length: 14
j_call: TRBJ1-4
cdr3_aa: CASSTGATNEKLFF

v_call: TRBV7-6
cdr3_length: 14
j_call: TRBJ2-7
cdr3_aa: CASSLGQGPREQYF